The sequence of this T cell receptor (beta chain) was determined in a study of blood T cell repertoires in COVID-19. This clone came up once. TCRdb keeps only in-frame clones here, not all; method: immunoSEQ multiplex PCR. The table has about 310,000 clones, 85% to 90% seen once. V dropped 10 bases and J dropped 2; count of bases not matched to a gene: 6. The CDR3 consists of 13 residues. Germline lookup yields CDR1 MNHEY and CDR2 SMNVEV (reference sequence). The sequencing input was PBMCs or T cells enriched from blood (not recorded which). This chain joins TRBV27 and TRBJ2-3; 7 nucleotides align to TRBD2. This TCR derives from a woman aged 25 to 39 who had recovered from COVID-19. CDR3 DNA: TGTGCCACCCAGCGGGGAAACACAGATACGCAGTATTTT. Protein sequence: CATQRGNTDTQYF.